The T cell receptor (beta chain) described here comes from a study of radiotherapy plus CTLA-4 blockade in lung cancer (dated by TCRdb to the late 2010s). For the study in its entirety: Objective responses occurred in 18% of enrolled patients, and roughly 30% achieved disease control. The study at large found these results: After treatment with radiotherapy and ipilimumab, TCR clones that originated in tumors expanded in peripheral blood. The strongest predictors of response were reported to be early dynamic shifts in blood T cell clones along with a rise in serum interferon-beta following radiation.

Receptor libraries were prepared by the immunoSEQ multiplex PCR assay. TCRdb re-hosts the immuneACCESS table, in-frame sequences only. Its copies lack some clones; in the studies checked, an unresolved V gene accounts for under half of them, and the cause for the rest is not known. Here the sample has around 45,000 clones; around 69% occur a single time. Around 8.3% of the sample is held by the ten biggest clonotypes. This clone showed up just once. Its antigen is still unknown. No base quality information exists; no much larger clone differs at one position. Focal radiation therapy combined with CTLA-4 blockade (ipilimumab) was tested in patients with chemo-refractory metastatic non-small-cell lung cancer. The cysteine opens and the phenylalanine closes a CDR3 of 12 amino acids. The sequence is cut down to CDR3 DNA, 36 bases in frame from base 1. CDR1 MGHDK and CDR2 SYGVNS were looked up in the germline V gene.

The source material was peripheral blood, sampled from a patient treated with radiotherapy plus ipilimumab. This chain joins TRBV25-1 to TRBJ1-2; 8 bases in the junction line up with TRBD1. This TCR derives from a human donor with non-small cell lung cancer who had stable disease on radiotherapy plus ipilimumab. CDR3 region: CVTGTGTYGYTF. The sequenced DNA is TGTGTCACAGGGACAGGCACTTATGGCTACACCTTC.